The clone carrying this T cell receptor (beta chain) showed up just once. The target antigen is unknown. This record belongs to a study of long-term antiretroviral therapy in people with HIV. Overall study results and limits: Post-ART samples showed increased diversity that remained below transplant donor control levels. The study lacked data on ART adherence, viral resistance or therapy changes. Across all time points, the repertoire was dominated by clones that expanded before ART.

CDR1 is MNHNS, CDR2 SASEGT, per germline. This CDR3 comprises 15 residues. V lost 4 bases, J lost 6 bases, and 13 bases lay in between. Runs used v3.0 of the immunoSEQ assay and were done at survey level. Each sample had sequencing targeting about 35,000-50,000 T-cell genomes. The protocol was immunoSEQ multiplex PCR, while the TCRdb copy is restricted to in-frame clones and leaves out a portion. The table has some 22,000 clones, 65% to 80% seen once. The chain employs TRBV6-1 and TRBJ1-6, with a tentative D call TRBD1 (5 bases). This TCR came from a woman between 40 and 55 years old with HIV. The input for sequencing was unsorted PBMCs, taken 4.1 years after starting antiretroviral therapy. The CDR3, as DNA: TGTGCCAGCAGTGCGACAGTCCCCCTTAATTCACCCCTCCACTTT. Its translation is CASSATVPLNSPLHF.